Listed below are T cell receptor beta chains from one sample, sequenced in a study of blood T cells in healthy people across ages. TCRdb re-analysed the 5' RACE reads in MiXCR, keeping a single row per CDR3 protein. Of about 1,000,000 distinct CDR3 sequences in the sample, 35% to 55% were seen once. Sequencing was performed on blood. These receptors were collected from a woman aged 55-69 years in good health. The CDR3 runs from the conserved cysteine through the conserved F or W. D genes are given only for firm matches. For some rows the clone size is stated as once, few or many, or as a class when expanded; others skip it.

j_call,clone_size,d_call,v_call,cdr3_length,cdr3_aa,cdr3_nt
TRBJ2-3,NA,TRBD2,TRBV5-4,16,CASSLGGGSGADTQYF,TGTGCCAGCAGCTTGGGAGGCGGGAGCGGGGCAGATACGCAGTATTTT
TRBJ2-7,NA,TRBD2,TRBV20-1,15,CSARGLAGEEYEQYF,TGCAGTGCTAGGGGACTAGCGGGGGAGGAGTACGAGCAGTACTTC
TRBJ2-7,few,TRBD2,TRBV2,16,CASARSWAGGPDEQYF,TGTGCCAGCGCCCGTTCTTGGGCGGGAGGGCCAGACGAGCAGTACTTC
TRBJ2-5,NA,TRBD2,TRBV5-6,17,CASSLARRTSEGETQYF,TGTGCCAGCAGCTTGGCACGGAGGACTAGCGAGGGAGAGACCCAGTACTTC
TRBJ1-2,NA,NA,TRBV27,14,CASKGGGRNYGYTF,TGTGCCAGCAAGGGAGGGGGAAGAAACTATGGCTACACCTTC
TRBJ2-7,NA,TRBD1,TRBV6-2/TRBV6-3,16,CASSYLTGAMTYEQYF,TGTGCCAGCAGTTACCTGACAGGGGCCATGACCTACGAGCAGTACTTC
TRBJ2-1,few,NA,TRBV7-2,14,CASSLVGTYNEQFF,TGTGCCAGCAGCTTAGTGGGGACTTACAATGAGCAGTTCTTC
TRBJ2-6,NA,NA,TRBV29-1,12,CSVALGANVLTF,TGCAGCGTTGCTTTGGGGGCCAACGTCCTGACTTTC
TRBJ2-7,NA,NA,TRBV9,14,CASSVGIQNYEQYF,TGTGCCAGCAGCGTTGGAATCCAGAACTACGAGCAGTACTTC
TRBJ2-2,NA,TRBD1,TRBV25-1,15,CASRKTGGYTGELFF,TGTGCCAGCAGAAAGACAGGGGGCTACACCGGGGAGCTGTTTTTT
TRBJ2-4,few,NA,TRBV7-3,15,CASSLMGSVGDIQYF,TGTGCCAGCAGCTTAATGGGGTCGGTGGGGGACATTCAGTACTTC
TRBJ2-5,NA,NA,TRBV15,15,CATSRDEGDGETQYF,TGTGCCACCAGCAGAGATGAGGGGGACGGAGAGACCCAGTACTTC
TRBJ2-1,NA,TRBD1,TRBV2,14,CASNSDRGKNEQFF,TGTGCCAGCAATTCGGACAGGGGTAAAAATGAGCAGTTCTTC
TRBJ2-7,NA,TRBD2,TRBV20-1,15,CSAGPGLAGPYEQYF,TGCAGTGCAGGACCGGGACTAGCGGGACCCTACGAGCAGTACTTC
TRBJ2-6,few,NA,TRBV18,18,CASSSAGIGTSGANVLTF,TGTGCCAGCTCATCCGCAGGGATAGGTACGAGTGGGGCCAACGTCCTGACTTTC
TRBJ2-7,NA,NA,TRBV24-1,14,CATSDWNRRNEQYF,TGTGCCACCAGTGATTGGAATAGACGTAACGAGCAGTACTTC
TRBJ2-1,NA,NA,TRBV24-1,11,CATSDFNEQFF,TGTGCCACCAGTGATTTTAATGAGCAGTTCTTC
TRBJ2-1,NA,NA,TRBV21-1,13,CANPKWGGGVGFF,TGTGCCAACCCCAAATGGGGTGGGGGGGTCGGGTTCTTC
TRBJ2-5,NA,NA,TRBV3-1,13,CASGLLVQETQYF,TGTGCCAGCGGACTCTTGGTTCAAGAGACCCAGTACTTC
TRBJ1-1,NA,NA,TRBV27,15,CASSRRGKMNTEAFF,TGTGCCAGCAGTCGGAGAGGGAAGATGAACACTGAAGCTTTCTTT
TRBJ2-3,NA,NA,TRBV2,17,CASSEGPGGPPGDTQYF,TGTGCCAGCAGTGAAGGGCCCGGCGGACCACCAGGGGATACGCAGTATTTT
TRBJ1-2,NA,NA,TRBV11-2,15,CASSHLWRGDYGYTF,TGTGCCAGCAGCCACCTTTGGAGGGGAGACTATGGCTACACCTTC
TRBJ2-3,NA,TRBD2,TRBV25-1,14,CASSALAGADTPYF,TGTGCCAGCAGTGCTCTAGCGGGGGCAGATACGCCGTATTTT
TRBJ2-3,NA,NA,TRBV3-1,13,CASSPIMTDTQYF,TGTGCCAGCAGCCCCATTATGACAGATACGCAGTATTTT
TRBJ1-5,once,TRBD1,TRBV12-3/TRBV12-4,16,CASSPGTGAFNQPQHF,TGTGCCAGCAGCCCCGGGACAGGAGCCTTCAATCAGCCCCAGCATTTT
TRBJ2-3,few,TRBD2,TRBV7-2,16,CASSPRGSGSIDTQYF,TGTGCCAGCAGCCCTCGAGGTAGCGGGAGCATAGATACGCAGTATTTT
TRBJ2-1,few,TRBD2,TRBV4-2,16,CASSQGSGLGGNEQFF,TGTGCCAGCAGCCAAGGTTCGGGACTAGGGGGCAATGAGCAGTTCTTC
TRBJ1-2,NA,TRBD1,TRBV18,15,CASSPQGAEGYGYTF,TGTGCCAGCTCACCACAGGGGGCGGAGGGATATGGCTACACCTTC
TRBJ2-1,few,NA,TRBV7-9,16,CASSRVLAASYNEQFF,TGTGCCAGCAGCCGGGTTCTGGCGGCTTCCTACAATGAGCAGTTCTTC
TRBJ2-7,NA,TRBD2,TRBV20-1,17,CSARDNQGLAGRYEQYF,TGCAGTGCTAGAGATAATCAGGGACTAGCGGGAAGATACGAGCAGTACTTC
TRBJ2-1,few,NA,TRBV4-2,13,CASSQDIPNEQFF,TGTGCCAGCAGCCAGGACATCCCAAATGAGCAGTTCTTC
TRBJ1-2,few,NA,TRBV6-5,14,CASSYRVRSYGYTF,TGTGCCAGCAGTTACAGGGTTCGTAGCTATGGCTACACCTTC
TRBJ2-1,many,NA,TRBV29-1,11,CSVALTNEQFF,TGCAGCGTTGCCTTGACCAATGAGCAGTTCTTC
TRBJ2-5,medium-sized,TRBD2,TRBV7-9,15,CASSLGLAGDETQYF,TGTGCCAGCAGCTTAGGACTAGCGGGAGATGAGACCCAGTACTTC
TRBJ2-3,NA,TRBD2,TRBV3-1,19,CASSQVGLAGNPPTDTRYF,TGTGCCAGCAGCCAAGTTGGACTAGCGGGGAACCCCCCTACAGATACGCGGTATTTT
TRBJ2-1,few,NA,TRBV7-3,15,CASSLNRASYNEQFF,TGTGCCAGCAGCTTAAATAGGGCCTCCTACAATGAGCAGTTCTTC
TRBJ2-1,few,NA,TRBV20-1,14,CSAPGGWPYNEQFF,TGCAGTGCCCCTGGAGGGTGGCCCTACAATGAGCAGTTCTTC
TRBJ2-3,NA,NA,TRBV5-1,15,CASSLDGATTDTQYF,TGCGCCAGCAGCTTGGACGGGGCCACCACAGATACGCAGTATTTT
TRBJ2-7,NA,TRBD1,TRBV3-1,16,CASSQAYSGGRNEQYF,TGTGCCAGCAGCCAAGCATACTCAGGGGGCCGGAACGAGCAGTACTTC
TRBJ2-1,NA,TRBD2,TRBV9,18,CASSVAHGTSGSPNEQFF,TGTGCCAGCAGCGTAGCCCATGGGACTAGCGGGAGTCCGAATGAGCAGTTCTTC
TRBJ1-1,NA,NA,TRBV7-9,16,CASSLFSPGMGTEAFF,TGTGCCAGCAGCTTATTCTCCCCGGGAATGGGGACTGAAGCTTTCTTT
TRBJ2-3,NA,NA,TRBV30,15,CAWSVQQGHSDTQYF,TGTGCCTGGAGTGTACAACAGGGTCATTCCGATACGCAGTATTTT
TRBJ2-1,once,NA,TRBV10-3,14,CAISAMTRDNEQFF,TGTGCCATCAGTGCCATGACTAGAGACAATGAGCAGTTCTTC
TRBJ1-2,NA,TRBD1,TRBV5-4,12,CASTRTGNGYTF,TGTGCCAGCACCCGGACAGGGAACGGCTACACCTTC
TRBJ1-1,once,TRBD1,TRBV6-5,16,CASSPGGTGLNTEAFF,TGTGCCAGCAGCCCGGGCGGGACAGGGCTGAACACTGAAGCTTTCTTT
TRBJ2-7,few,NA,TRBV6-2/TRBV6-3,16,CASSPELSEVTYEQYF,TGTGCCAGCAGTCCCGAGCTTAGTGAGGTCACCTACGAGCAGTACTTC
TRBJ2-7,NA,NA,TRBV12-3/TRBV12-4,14,CASSLQGFTYEQYF,TGTGCCAGCAGTTTACAGGGGTTTACCTACGAGCAGTACTTC
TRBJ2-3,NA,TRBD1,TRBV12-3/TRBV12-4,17,CASSFFIGGLSTDTQYF,TGTGCCAGCAGTTTCTTTATAGGGGGCCTTAGCACAGATACGCAGTATTTT